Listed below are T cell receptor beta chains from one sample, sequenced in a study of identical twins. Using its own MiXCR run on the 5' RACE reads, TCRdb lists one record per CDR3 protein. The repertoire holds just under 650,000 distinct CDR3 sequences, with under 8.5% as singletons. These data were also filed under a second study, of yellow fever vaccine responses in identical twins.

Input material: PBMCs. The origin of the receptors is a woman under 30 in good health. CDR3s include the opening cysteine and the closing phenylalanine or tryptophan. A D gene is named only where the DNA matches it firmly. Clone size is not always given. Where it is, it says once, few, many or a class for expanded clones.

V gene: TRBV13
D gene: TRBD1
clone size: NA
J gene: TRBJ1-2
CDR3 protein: CASSLQGVYGYTF
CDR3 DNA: TGTGCCAGCAGCCTACAGGGGGTCTATGGCTACACCTTC

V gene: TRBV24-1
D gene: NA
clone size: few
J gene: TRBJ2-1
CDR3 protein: CATSDPDPNVAEQFF
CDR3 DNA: TGTGCCACCAGTGACCCTGACCCCAACGTGGCGGAGCAGTTCTTC

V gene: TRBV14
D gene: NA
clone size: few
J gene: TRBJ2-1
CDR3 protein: CASRAGSSSYNEQFF
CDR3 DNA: TGTGCCAGCCGCGCCGGGTCGAGCTCCTACAATGAGCAGTTCTTC

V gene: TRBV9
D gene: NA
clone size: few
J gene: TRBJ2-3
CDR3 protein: CASSGRDFWGTDTQYF
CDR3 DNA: TGTGCCAGCAGCGGACGGGACTTCTGGGGCACAGATACGCAGTATTTT

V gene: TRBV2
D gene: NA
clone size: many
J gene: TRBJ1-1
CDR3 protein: CASSTITGRTEAFF
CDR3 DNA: TGTGCCAGCAGTACTATAACAGGGAGGACTGAAGCTTTCTTT

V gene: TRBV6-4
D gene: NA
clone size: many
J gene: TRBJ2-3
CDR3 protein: CASSDYDGTDTQYF
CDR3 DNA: TGTGCCAGCAGTGACTACGATGGCACAGATACGCAGTATTTT

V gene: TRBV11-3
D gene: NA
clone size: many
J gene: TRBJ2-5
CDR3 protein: CASSVLRGQETQYF
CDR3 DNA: TGTGCCAGCAGCGTCCTTAGAGGGCAAGAGACCCAGTACTTC

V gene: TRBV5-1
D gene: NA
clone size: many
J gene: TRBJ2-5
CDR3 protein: CASSLGAKETQYF
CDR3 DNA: TGCGCCAGCAGCTTGGGAGCAAAAGAGACCCAGTACTTC

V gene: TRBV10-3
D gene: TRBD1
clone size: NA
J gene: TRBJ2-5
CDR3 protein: CATDSGTGGLETQYF
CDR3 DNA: TGTGCCACCGACTCCGGGACAGGGGGCTTAGAGACCCAGTACTTC

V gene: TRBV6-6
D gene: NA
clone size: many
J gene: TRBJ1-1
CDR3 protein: CASSPRMNTEAFF
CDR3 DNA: TGTGCCAGCAGCCCCCGGATGAACACTGAAGCTTTCTTT